The source of this T cell receptor beta chain is a study of cytomegalovirus exposure and HLA in healthy donors. Concerning this clone itself: Antigen unknown.

The data were produced by immunoSEQ multiplex PCR, yet TCRdb's version contains in-frame clones alone and is incomplete. This table holds around 60,000 clones, almost 97% found once. Findings of the study overall: Through in vitro validation, three CMV-associated chains were shown to be specific for CMV antigens. The authors listed approximately 160 TCR beta chains as cytomegalovirus-associated. The TCR clusters that emerged in the first cohort tended, a later analysis found, to co-occur in the 120 validation repertoires.

The sample taken for sequencing was PBMCs. This TCR derives from a woman aged 18-29 years in good health and CMV-seronegative.

The CDR3, as DNA: TGTGCCAGCAGCTCAACTTCAACTTGGACAGGGGCGAACACCGGGGAGCTGTTTTTT. It encodes CASSSTSTWTGANTGELFF. V is TRBV7-9 and J is TRBJ2-2; the match to TRBD1 covers 9 bases. Germline V lookup: CDR1 SEHNR, CDR2 FQNEAQ (reference sequence). The CDR3 length is 19 residues. J was trimmed by 0 bases and V by 4 bases; bases with no gene match: 12.